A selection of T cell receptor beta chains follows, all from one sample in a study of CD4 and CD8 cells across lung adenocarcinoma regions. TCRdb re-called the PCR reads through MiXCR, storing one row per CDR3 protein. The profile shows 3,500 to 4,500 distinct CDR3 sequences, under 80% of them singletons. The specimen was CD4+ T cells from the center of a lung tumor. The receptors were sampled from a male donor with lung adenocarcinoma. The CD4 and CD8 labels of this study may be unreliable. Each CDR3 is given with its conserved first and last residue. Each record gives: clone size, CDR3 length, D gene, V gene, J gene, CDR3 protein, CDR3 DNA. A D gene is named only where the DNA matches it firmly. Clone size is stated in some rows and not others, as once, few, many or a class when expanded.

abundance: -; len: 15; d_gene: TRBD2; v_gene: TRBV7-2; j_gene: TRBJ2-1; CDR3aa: CASSYGLAGLNEQFF; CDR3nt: TGTGCCAGCAGCTACGGACTAGCGGGATTAAATGAGCAGTTCTTC
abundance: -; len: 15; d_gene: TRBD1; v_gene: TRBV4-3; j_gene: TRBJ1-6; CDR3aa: CASSHHDRGPSPLHF; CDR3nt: TGCGCCAGCAGCCACCACGACAGGGGGCCCTCACCCCTCCACTTT
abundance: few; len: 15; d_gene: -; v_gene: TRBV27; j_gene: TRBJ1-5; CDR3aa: CASSLRHGANQPQHF; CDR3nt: TGTGCCAGCAGTTTACGGCATGGGGCTAATCAGCCCCAGCATTTT
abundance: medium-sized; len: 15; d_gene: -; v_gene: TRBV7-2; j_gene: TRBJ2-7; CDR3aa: CASSLDHLQFYEQYF; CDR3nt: TGTGCCAGCAGCTTAGACCATCTCCAGTTCTACGAGCAGTACTTC
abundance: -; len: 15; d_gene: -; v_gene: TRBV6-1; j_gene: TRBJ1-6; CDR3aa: CASTKGHLMGSPLHF; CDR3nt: TGTGCCAGCACCAAGGGGCACCTAATGGGTTCACCCCTCCACTTT
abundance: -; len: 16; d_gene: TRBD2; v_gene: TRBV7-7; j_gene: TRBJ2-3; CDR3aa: CASSPASGGVTDTQYF; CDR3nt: TGTGCTAGCAGCCCTGCTAGCGGGGGGGTCACAGATACGCAGTATTTT
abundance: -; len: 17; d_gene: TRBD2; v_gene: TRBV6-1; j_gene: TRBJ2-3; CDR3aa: CASSGGTSGRATDTQYF; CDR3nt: TGTGCCAGCAGTGGGGGTACTAGCGGGAGGGCCACAGATACGCAGTATTTT
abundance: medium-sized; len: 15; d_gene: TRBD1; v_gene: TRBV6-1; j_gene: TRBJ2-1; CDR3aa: CASSSGQGLRDEQFF; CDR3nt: TGTGCCAGCAGCTCCGGACAGGGCCTGAGGGATGAGCAGTTCTTC
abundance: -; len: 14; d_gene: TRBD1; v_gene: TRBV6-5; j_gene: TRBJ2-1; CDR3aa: CASSTDRAYNEQFF; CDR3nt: TGTGCCAGCAGTACCGACAGGGCGTACAATGAGCAGTTCTTC
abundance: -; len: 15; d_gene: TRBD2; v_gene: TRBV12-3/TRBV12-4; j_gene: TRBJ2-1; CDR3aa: CASSPSGASYNEQFF; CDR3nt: TGTGCCAGCAGTCCTAGCGGGGCCTCCTACAATGAGCAGTTCTTC
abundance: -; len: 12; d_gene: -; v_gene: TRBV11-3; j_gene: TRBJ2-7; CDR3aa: CASSVSGYEQYF; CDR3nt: TGTGCCAGCAGCGTATCGGGTTACGAGCAGTACTTC
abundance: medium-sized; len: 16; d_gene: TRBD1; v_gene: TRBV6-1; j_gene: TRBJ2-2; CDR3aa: CASTPRTGANTGELFF; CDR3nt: TGTGCCAGCACCCCTAGGACAGGGGCGAACACCGGGGAGCTGTTTTTT
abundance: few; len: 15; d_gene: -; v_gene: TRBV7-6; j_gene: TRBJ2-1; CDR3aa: CASSPGGARHNEQFF; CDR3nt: TGTGCCAGCAGCCCCGGCGGGGCCCGGCACAATGAGCAGTTCTTC
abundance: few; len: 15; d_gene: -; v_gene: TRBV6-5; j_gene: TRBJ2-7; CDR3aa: CASSYKRAGTYEQYF; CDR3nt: TGTGCCAGCAGTTACAAAAGGGCGGGTACCTACGAGCAGTACTTC
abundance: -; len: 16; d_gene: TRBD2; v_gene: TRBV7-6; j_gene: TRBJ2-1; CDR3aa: CASSIQAGSSYNEQFF; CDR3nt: TGTGCCAGCAGCATACAAGCGGGAAGCTCCTACAATGAGCAGTTCTTC
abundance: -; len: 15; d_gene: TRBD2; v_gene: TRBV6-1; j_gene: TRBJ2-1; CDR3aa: CASRMTSGTYNEQFF; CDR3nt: TGTGCCAGCAGAATGACTAGCGGGACTTACAATGAGCAGTTCTTC
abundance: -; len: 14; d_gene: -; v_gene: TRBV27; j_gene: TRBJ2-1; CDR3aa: CASSSARTKDEQFF; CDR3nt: TGTGCCAGCAGTTCCGCTCGGACTAAGGATGAGCAGTTCTTC
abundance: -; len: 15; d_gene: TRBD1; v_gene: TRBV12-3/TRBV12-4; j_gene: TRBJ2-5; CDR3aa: CASSLRQGSQETQYF; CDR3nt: TGTGCCAGCAGTCTCAGACAGGGGTCCCAAGAGACCCAGTACTTC
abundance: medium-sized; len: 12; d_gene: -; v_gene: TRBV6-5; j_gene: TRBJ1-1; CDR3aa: CASSYLDRPAFF; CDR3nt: TGTGCCAGCAGTTACCTCGACAGGCCAGCTTTCTTT
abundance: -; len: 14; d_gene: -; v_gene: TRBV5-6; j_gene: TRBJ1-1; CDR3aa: CASSLGQAITEAFF; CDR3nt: TGTGCCAGCAGCTTGGGACAGGCGATCACTGAAGCTTTCTTT
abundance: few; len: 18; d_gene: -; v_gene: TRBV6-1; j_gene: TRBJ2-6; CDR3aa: CASSEAIYHGSGANVLTF; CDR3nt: TGTGCCAGCAGTGAAGCAATCTATCATGGGTCTGGGGCCAACGTCCTGACTTTC
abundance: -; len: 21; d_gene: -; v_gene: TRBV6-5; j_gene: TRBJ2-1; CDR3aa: CASSYLLRRGQPGIAYNEQFF; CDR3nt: TGTGCCAGCAGTTACCTTCTCCGCAGGGGCCAACCTGGGATCGCCTACAATGAGCAGTTCTTC
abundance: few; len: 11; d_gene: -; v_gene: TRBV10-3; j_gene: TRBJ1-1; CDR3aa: CAVTRVSEAFF; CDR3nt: TGTGCCGTTACCAGGGTGTCTGAAGCTTTCTTT
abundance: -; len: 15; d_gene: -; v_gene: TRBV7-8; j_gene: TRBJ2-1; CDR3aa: CASSLSGLTYNEQFF; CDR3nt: TGTGCCAGCAGCTTGTCGGGACTGACCTACAATGAGCAGTTCTTC
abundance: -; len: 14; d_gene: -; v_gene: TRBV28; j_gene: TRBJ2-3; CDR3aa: CAGSGSGAKDTQYF; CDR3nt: TGTGCGGGCAGTGGGAGCGGCGCCAAAGATACGCAGTATTTT
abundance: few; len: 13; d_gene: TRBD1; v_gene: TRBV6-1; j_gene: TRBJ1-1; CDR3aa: CASSTGTVNEAFF; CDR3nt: TGTGCCAGCAGCACCGGGACAGTCAATGAAGCTTTCTTT
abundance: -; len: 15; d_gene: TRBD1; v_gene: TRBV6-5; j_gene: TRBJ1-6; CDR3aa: CASSYQEGGPSPLHF; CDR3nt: TGTGCCAGCAGTTACCAGGAAGGGGGCCCTTCACCCCTCCACTTT
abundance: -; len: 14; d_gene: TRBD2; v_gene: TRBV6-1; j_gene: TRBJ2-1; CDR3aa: CASSPGTTEVEQFF; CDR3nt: TGTGCCAGCAGCCCCGGGACTACCGAGGTCGAGCAGTTCTTC
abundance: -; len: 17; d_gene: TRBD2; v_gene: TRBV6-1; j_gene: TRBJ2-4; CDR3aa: CASSKPTSGRAKNIQYF; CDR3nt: TGTGCCAGCAGCAAGCCGACTAGCGGAAGAGCCAAAAACATTCAGTACTTC
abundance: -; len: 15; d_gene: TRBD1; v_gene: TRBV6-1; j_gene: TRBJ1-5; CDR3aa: CASRAPTGLGQPQHF; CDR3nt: TGTGCCAGCAGGGCCCCGACAGGGTTGGGTCAGCCCCAGCATTTT
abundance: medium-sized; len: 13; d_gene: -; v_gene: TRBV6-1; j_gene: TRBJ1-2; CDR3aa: CASSEGAADGYTF; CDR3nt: TGTGCCAGCAGTGAAGGGGCAGCAGATGGCTACACCTTC
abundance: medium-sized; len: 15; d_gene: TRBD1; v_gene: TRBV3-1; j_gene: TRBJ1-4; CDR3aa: CASSLSTGGGEKLFF; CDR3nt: TGTGCCAGCAGCCTTTCGACAGGGGGCGGTGAAAAACTGTTTTTT
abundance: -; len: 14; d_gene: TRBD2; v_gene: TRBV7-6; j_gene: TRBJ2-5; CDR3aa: CASSLSAGGETQYF; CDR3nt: TGTGCCAGCAGCTTAAGCGCGGGGGGGGAGACCCAGTACTTC
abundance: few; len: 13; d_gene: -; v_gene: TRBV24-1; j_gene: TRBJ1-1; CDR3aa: CATEETGGTEAFF; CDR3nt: TGTGCCACGGAAGAGACAGGAGGTACTGAAGCTTTCTTT
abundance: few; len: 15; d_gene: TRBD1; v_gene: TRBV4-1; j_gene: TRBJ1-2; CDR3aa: CASSRAWAGTGGYTF; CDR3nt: TGCGCCAGCAGCCGAGCGTGGGCTGGGACAGGAGGCTACACCTTC
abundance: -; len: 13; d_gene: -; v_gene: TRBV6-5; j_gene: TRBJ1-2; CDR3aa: CASSYGGVWGYTF; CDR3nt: TGTGCCAGCAGTTACGGGGGTGTCTGGGGCTACACCTTC
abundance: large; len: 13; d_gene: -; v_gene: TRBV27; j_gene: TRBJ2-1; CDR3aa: CASSWGGPNEQFF; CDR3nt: TGTGCCAGCAGTTGGGGAGGCCCCAATGAGCAGTTCTTC
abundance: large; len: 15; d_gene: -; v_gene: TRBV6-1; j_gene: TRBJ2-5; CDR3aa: CASSEARWRPETQYF; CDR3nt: TGTGCCAGCAGTGAAGCGCGGTGGCGACCCGAGACCCAGTACTTC
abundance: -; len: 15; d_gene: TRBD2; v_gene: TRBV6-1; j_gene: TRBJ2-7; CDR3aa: CASSESSARGGEQYF; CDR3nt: TGTGCCAGCAGTGAATCGTCCGCACGCGGGGGCGAGCAGTACTTC
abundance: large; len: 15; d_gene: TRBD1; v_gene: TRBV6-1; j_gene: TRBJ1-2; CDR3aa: CASSWQGAESYGYTF; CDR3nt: TGTGCCAGCTCATGGCAGGGGGCCGAAAGCTATGGCTACACCTTC
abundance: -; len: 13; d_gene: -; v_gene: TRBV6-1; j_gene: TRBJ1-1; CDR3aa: CASSVSGNTDAFF; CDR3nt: TGTGCCAGCAGTGTCTCAGGGAACACTGACGCTTTCTTC
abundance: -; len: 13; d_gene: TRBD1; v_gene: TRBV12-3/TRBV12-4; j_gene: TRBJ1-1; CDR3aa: CASSPGAGGMAFF; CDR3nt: TGTGCCAGCAGCCCTGGGGCAGGGGGCATGGCTTTCTTT
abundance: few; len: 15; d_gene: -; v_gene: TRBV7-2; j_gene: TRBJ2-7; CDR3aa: CASSLGVRGSYEQYF; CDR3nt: TGTGCCAGCAGCTTAGGCGTCAGGGGCTCCTACGAGCAGTACTTC
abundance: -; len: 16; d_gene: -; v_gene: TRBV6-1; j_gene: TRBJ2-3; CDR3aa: CASSASRGANTDTQYF; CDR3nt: TGTGCCAGCAGCGCATCCCGGGGGGCGAACACAGATACGCAGTATTTT
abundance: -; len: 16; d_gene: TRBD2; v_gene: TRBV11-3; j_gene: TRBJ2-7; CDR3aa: CASSSESASGTLEQYF; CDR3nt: TGTGCCAGCAGCTCTGAATCGGCTAGCGGGACTCTCGAGCAGTACTTC